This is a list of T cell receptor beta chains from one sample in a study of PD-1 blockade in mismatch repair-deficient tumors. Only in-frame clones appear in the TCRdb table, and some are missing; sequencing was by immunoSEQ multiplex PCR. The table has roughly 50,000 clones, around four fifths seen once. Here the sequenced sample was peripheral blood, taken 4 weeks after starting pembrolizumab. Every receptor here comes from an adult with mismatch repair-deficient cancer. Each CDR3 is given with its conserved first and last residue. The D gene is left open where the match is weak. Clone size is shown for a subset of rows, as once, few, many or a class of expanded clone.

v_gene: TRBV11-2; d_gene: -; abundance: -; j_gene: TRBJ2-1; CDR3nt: TGTGCCAGCAGCCTACTAGCCCACAATGAGCAGTTCTTC; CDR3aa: CASSLLAHNEQFF
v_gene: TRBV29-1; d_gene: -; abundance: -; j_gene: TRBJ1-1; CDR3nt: TGCAGCGTTGAAGACACAATGAACACTGAAGCTTTCTTT; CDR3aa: CSVEDTMNTEAFF
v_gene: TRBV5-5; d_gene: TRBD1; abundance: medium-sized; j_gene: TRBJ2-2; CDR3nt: TGTGCCAGCAGCTTGAGGGGACAGGCGAACACCGGGGAGCTGTTTTTT; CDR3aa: CASSLRGQANTGELFF
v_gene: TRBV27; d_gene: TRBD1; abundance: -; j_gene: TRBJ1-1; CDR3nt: TGTGCCAGCGGCCGGGGACAGCTGAACACTGAAGCTTTCTTT; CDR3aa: CASGRGQLNTEAFF
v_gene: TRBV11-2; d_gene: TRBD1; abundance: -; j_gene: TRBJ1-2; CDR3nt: TGTGCCAGCAGCTCAGGACAGGGCAGGGGCTACACCTTC; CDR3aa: CASSSGQGRGYTF
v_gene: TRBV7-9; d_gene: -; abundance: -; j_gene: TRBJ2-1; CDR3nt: TGTGCCAGCAGCTTGGGGGTAGAGGATGAGCAGTTCTTC; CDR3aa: CASSLGVEDEQFF
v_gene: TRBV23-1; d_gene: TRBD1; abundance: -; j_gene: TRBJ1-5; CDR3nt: TGCGCCAGCAGTCAAAACACGGAGGGGGCTCATGGCAATCAGCCCCAGCATTTT; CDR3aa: CASSQNTEGAHGNQPQHF
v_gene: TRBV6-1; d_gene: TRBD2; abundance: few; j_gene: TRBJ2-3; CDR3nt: TGTGCCAGCAGTTCACTAGCGGGAGACGTGGATACGCAGTATTTT; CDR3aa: CASSSLAGDVDTQYF
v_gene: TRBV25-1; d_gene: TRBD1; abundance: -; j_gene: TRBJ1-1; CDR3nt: TGTGCCAGCAGTGAATCTTTGGACAGGGCCGGCACTGAAGCTTTCTTT; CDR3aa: CASSESLDRAGTEAFF
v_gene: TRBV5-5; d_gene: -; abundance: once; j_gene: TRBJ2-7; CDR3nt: TGTGCCAGCAGCTTGGAGGAGGGGCGAAACGAGCAGTACTTC; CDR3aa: CASSLEEGRNEQYF
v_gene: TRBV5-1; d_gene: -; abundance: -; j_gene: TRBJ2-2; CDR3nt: TGCGCCAGCAGCCCCGCCCAGCGGGTGTCGAACACCGGGGAGCTGTTTTTT; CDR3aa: CASSPAQRVSNTGELFF
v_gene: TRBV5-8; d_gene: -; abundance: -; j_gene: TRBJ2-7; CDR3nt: TGTGCCAGCAGCGATTACAGGGCCCACGAGCAGTACTTC; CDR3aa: CASSDYRAHEQYF
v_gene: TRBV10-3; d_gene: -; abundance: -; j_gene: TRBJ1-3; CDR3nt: TGTGCCATCAGTGAGGCCGGGGCAAACTCTGGAAACACCATATATTTT; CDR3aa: CAISEAGANSGNTIYF
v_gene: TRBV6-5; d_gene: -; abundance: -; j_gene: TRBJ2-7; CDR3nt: TGTGCCAGCAGTTACTATGGTAGCGGAGGTAGGGAGCAGTACTTC; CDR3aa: CASSYYGSGGREQYF
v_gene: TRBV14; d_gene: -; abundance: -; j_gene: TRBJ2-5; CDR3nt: TGTGCCAGCAGCCAAGGGGGAGAGACCCAGTACTTC; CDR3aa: CASSQGGETQYF
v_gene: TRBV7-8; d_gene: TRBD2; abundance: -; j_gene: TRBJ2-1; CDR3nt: TGTGCCAGCAGCCCCCCGGGACTAGAAAATGAGCAGTTCTTC; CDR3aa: CASSPPGLENEQFF
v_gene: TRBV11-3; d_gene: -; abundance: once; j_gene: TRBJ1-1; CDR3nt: TGTGCCAGCAGCGGGACATCGTTACCGGGGTACACTGAAGCTTTCTTT; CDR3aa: CASSGTSLPGYTEAFF
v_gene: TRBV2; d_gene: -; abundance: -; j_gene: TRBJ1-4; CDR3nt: TGTGCCAGCAACCAGGGTGCAACTAATGAAAAACTGTTTTTT; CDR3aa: CASNQGATNEKLFF
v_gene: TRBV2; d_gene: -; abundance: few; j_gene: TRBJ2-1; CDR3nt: TGTGCCAGCGGGGCAGGGGAAAGGGGCTACAATGAGCAGTTCTTC; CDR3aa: CASGAGERGYNEQFF
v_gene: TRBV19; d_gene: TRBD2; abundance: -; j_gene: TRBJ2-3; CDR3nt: TGTGCCAGTAGTATGGCTAGCGGGAGAAGAGCGAGGTCGACAGATACGCAGTATTTT; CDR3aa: CASSMASGRRARSTDTQYF